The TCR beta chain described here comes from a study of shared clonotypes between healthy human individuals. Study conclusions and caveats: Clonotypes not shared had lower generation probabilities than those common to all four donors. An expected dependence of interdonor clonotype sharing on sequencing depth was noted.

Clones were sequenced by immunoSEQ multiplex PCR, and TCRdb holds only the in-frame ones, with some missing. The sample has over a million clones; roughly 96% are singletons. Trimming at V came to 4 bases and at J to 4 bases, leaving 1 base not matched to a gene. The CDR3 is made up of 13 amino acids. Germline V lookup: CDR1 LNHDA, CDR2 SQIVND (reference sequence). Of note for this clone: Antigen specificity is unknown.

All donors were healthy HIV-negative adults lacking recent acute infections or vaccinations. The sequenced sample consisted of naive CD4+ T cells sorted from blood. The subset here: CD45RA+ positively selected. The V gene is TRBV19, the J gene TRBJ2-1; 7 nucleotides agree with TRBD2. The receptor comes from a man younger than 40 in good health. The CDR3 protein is CASSSGSYNEQFF. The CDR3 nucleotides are TGTGCCAGTAGTAGCGGGAGTTACAATGAGCAGTTCTTC.